The 32 T cell receptor beta chains in this list originate from one sample, sequenced in a study of control samples from healthy donors and cancer patients. Only in-frame clones appear in the TCRdb table, and some are missing; sequencing was by immunoSEQ multiplex PCR. In the table there are 130,000 or so clones, around 92% of which are singletons. The sequenced material came from blood. These TCRs come from a woman between 50 and 59 years old in good health.

The genes are TRBV5-6 and TRBJ1-1, with D unclear. V lost 4 bases and J lost 5, with 12 bases in between. The CDR3 consists of 13 residues. Germline CDR1 reads SGHDT; CDR2 reads YYEEEE. This chain's CDR3 is CASSPVGRTEAFF. The CDR3 nucleotides are TGTGCCAGCAGCCCGGTAGGGCGAACTGAAGCTTTCTTT.

The genes are TRBV7-9 and TRBJ2-7, with D perhaps TRBD1 (7 bases). Germline loops: CDR1 SEHNR, CDR2 FQNEAQ (reference sequence). The CDR3 consists of 17 residues. V lost 4 bases and J 6 bases, leaving 25 bases between the germline ends. The CDR3 DNA sequence: TGTGCCAGCAGCTCTTACAGGGGAGGTCCGTCTGATGGCGAGCAGTACTTC. This translates into CASSSYRGGPSDGEQYF.

V is TRBV29-1 and J is TRBJ1-1; the D is unclear. This CDR3 is built from 11 residues. Germline CDR1 reads SQVTM; CDR2 reads ANQGSEA. With 4 bases removed from V and 5 bases from J, the gap between germline ends came to 8 bases. The CDR3 nucleotides are TGCAGCGTTGTCGTACGAACTGAAGCTTTCTTT. As protein: CSVVVRTEAFF.

This rearrangement joins TRBV7-2 to TRBJ2-3, with D maybe TRBD1 (6 bases). The CDR3 length is 15 residues. Germline loops: CDR1 SGHTA, CDR2 FQGNSA. V lost 1 base, J lost 2 bases, and 10 bases lay in between. CDR3 sequence: CASSLGGHNTDTQYF. In DNA form, the CDR3 reads TGTGCCAGCAGCTTAGGGGGACATAACACAGATACGCAGTATTTT. Full variable domain (rest looked up from reference TRBV7-2 and TRBJ2-3): GAGVSQSPSNKVTEKGKDVELRCDPISGHTALYWYRQSLGQGLEFLIYFQGNSAPDKSGLPSDRFSAERTGGSVSTLTIQRTQQEDSAVYLCASSLGGHNTDTQYFGPGTRLTVL.

CDR3 sequence (DNA): TGCAGTGCGGAGGAGAACACTGAAGCTTTCTTT. This translates into CSAEENTEAFF. The V and J genes are TRBV20-1 and TRBJ1-1; D not certain. Trimming cost V 6 bases and J 1 base, with 6 bases left between them. Per germline, CDR1 DFQATT and CDR2 SNEGSKA (reference sequence). The CDR3 has 11 amino acids.

This chain links TRBV27 with TRBJ1-6; possibly TRBD1 for D (6 bases). Trimming stripped 6 bases from V and 6 bases from J, with 12 bases between. The CDR3 sequence is 14 residues long. Germline CDR1 reads MNHEY; CDR2 reads SMNVEV (reference sequence). CDR3 amino acids: CASSRGRRNSPLHF. The CDR3 nucleotides are TGTGCCAGCAGCAGGGGACGGCGTAATTCACCCCTCCACTTT.

The rearrangement links TRBV6-5 to TRBJ2-1; D is possibly TRBD1 (6 bases). Germline V CDR1 and CDR2: MNHEY, SVGAGI. Trimming took 5 bases from V and 10 from J, leaving 12 bases between them. This CDR3 region has 12 residues. The CDR3 DNA is TGTGCCAGCAGTCAGTCAGGGGCGGAGCAGTTCTTC. It translates to CASSQSGAEQFF.

This clone was counted once. The V gene is TRBV5-1, the J gene TRBJ2-1; D not certain. Germline lookup yields CDR1 SGHRS and CDR2 YFSETQ. The length of the CDR3 is 14 residues. V shed 4 bases and J shed 7 bases, with 15 bases lying between them. The CDR3 DNA is TGCGCCAGCAGCGATACGGGCGTGAGGAATGAGCAGTTCTTC. Its protein product is CASSDTGVRNEQFF.

CDR3 bases: TGTGCCAGCAGTCCGGGACTCATGAACACTGAAGCTTTCTTT. It translates to CASSPGLMNTEAFF. This chain uses TRBV28 with TRBJ1-1; D may be TRBD1 (5 bases). Germline V gene data show CDR1 as MDHEN and CDR2 as SYDVKM. This CDR3 comprises 14 residues. V lost 5 bases and J 0 bases, leaving 10 bases between the germline ends.

The CDR3 reads CASRSRTKLFF. DNA of the CDR3: TGTGCCAGCAGATCCCGGACGAAACTGTTTTTT. The V call is TRBV12-3 or TRBV12-4, the J call TRBJ1-4; D remains ambiguous. There are 11 residues in the CDR3. The ends were cut back, 6 bases at V and 11 bases at J, with 10 bases in the middle.

The chain has TRBV7-9 and TRBJ1-4; 9 bases are a match to TRBD1. Germline lookup yields CDR1 SEHNR and CDR2 FQNEAQ (reference sequence). V shed 5 bases and J 8 bases; nucleotides not matched to a gene: 6. CDR3 length: 14 residues. In DNA form, the CDR3 reads TGTGCCAGCAGCCCACAGGGGGCTGGAGAAAAACTGTTTTTT. It specifies CASSPQGAGEKLFF.

The V call is TRBV10-3, the J call TRBJ1-1; D ambiguous. Between the trimmed V and J ends, which lost 4 bases and 1 base, there was a span of 10 bases. The CDR3 sequence is 14 residues long. Germline V gene data show CDR1 as ENHRY and CDR2 as SYGVKD. DNA of the CDR3: TGTGCCATCAGTGCCCTCGGCGGGAACACTGAAGCTTTCTTT. Translated, it gives CAISALGGNTEAFF.

This rearrangement joins TRBV19 to TRBJ1-6, with 10 nucleotides matching TRBD1. Germline CDR1 and CDR2: LNHDA and SQIVND (reference sequence). The J segment lost 5 bases and the V segment lost 7 bases, leaving 14 bases of the junction unmatched. The CDR3 covers 18 residues. The CDR3 bases are TGTGCCAGTACCAAAGAGGGCCGCGGACAGGGGGATAATTCACCCCTCCACTTT. Translation gives CASTKEGRGQGDNSPLHF.

The chain recombines TRBV4-1 with TRBJ1-2; D unresolved. With 3 bases removed from V and 0 bases from J, the gap between germline ends came to 17 bases. CDR1 is MGHRA and CDR2 is YSYEKL in the germline V gene. CDR3 length equals 17 residues. In DNA, the CDR3 is TGCGCCAGCAGCCAGATGTCGACGGTCCCCACTAACTATGGCTACACCTTC. This translates into CASSQMSTVPTNYGYTF.

The sample holds one count of this clone. Written as DNA, the CDR3 is TGTGCCAGCAGTGCCCCCATTCGGGGGGGGGAAGAGACCCAGTACTTC. Translated: CASSAPIRGGEETQYF. This chain links TRBV6-6 with TRBJ2-5; TRBD2 matches 8 bases. Germline-derived CDR1 and CDR2 are MNHNY and SVGAGI (reference sequence). J gave up 3 bases and V 5 bases, and 11 bases lay outside the gene matches. This CDR3 is built from 16 residues.

This clone was counted only a few times. This chain connects TRBV7-9 to TRBJ2-3; 11 nucleotides align to TRBD2. This CDR3 region has 19 residues. The germline gives CDR1 SEHNR, CDR2 FQNEAQ (reference sequence). The J segment lost 3 bases and the V segment lost 5 bases, leaving 16 bases of the junction unmatched. The DNA of the CDR3 is TGTGCCAGCAGCAAACGGCTTGGGACTAGCGGTAGGGGTACAGATACGCAGTATTTT. As protein: CASSKRLGTSGRGTDTQYF.

The rearrangement links TRBV9 to TRBJ1-1; no clear D. The germline V gene encodes CDR1 SGDLS and CDR2 YYNGEE. Trimming stripped 7 bases from V and 4 bases from J, with 14 bases between. This CDR3 spans 13 amino acids. The CDR3 loop reads CASVKTLSTEAFF. Written as DNA, the CDR3 is TGTGCCAGCGTTAAGACATTAAGCACTGAAGCTTTCTTT.

This chain links TRBV27 with TRBJ1-5, with D possibly matching TRBD1 (6 bases). The CDR3 loop spans 15 amino acids. Trimming took 6 bases from V and 4 from J, leaving 16 bases between them. Germline V gene sequence: CDR1 MNHEY, CDR2 SMNVEV (reference sequence). CDR3 loop: CASSPIGTLNQPQHF. In DNA form, the CDR3 reads TGTGCCAGCAGCCCAATTGGGACATTGAATCAGCCCCAGCATTTT.

The J gene is TRBJ1-2, the V gene TRBV30, with D unresolved. V was clipped by 4 bases and J by 2 bases, with 14 bases between them. The V gene's germline CDR1 is GTSNPN and CDR2 SVGIG (reference sequence). This CDR3 is 14 amino acids long. The DNA for the CDR3 is TGTGCCTGGACGTGGGGAACATTGAACTATGGCTACACCTTC. As protein: CAWTWGTLNYGYTF.

The rearrangement uses TRBV15 and TRBJ2-3; 7 bases agree with TRBD2. In germline, CDR1 is LNHNV, CDR2 YYDKDF (reference sequence). The CDR3 spans 18 residues. Trimming took 1 base from V and 6 from J; bases not matched to a gene: 16. This CDR3 is CATSRGLQAGSGIDTQYF. CDR3 sequence (DNA): TGTGCCACCAGCAGAGGACTTCAAGCGGGGAGTGGTATCGATACGCAGTATTTT.

This chain joins TRBV5-8 and TRBJ1-5, with 7 bases identical to TRBD1. Germline V lookup: CDR1 SGHTS, CDR2 YDEGEE. J lost 3 bases, V lost 4 bases, and 10 bases had no gene match. The CDR3 contains 16 residues. The CDR3 region has the DNA TGTGCCAGCAGCGCAACTCGACAGGGTCACAATCAGCCCCAGCATTTT. Translation: CASSATRQGHNQPQHF.

The DNA of the CDR3 is TGTGCCAGTAGTTTCCGGACTAGCGGGGGGGCAGATACGCAGTATTTT. This codes for CASSFRTSGGADTQYF. This rearrangement joins TRBV19 to TRBJ2-3; 15 bases fit TRBD2. V gave up 5 bases and J gave up 4 bases; unmatched junction bases: 4. In germline, CDR1 is LNHDA, CDR2 SQIVND (reference sequence). The CDR3 consists of 16 residues.

The chain couples TRBV7-9 to TRBJ1-4; 7 bases match TRBD1. Germline CDR1 SEHNR, CDR2 FQNEAQ (reference sequence). The CDR3 totals 17 residues. The ends lost 1 base at V and 7 bases at J; junction bases unmatched: 12. The CDR3 protein is CASSLVLTGSPGEKLFF. CDR3 coding DNA: TGTGCCAGCAGCTTAGTCCTGACAGGGAGCCCTGGTGAAAAACTGTTTTTT.

The rearrangement links TRBV5-1 to TRBJ1-3; D gene ambiguous. The CDR3 is made up of 16 amino acids. Germline values: CDR1 SGHRS, CDR2 YFSETQ. V gave up 4 bases and J gave up 0 bases, with 14 bases separating them. The CDR3 spells CASSRETQSSGNTIYF. CDR3 DNA: TGCGCCAGCAGCAGGGAGACACAGAGCTCTGGAAACACCATATATTTT.

Comments on this clone: One end of the junction is discordant with germline, which a read error may explain. The rearrangement links TRBV19 to TRBJ1-2, with D perhaps matching TRBD1 (6 bases). The CDR3 length is 14 residues. Per the germline V gene, CDR1 is LNHDA and CDR2 is SQIVND (reference sequence). The DNA of the CDR3 is TGTACCAGTAGTCAGACAGGAGATAACTATGGCTACACCTTC. Its translation: CTSSQTGDNYGYTF.

This chain joins TRBV4-1 and TRBJ1-5; D gene unclear. Germline assignment: CDR1 MGHRA and CDR2 YSYEKL. The CDR3 has 16 amino acids. Trimming cost V 1 base and J 3 bases, with 13 bases left between them. This CDR3 is CASSQVVVVLNQPQHF. CDR3 in DNA: TGCGCCAGCAGCCAAGTTGTGGTGGTCCTCAATCAGCCCCAGCATTTT.

CDR3 sequence: CASSQLQGPGYEQYF. DNA of the CDR3: TGTGCCAGCAGCCAATTACAGGGGCCTGGGTACGAGCAGTACTTC. The chain uses TRBV3-1 (or the pseudogene TRBV3-2) and TRBJ2-7; 7 bases are a match to TRBD1. The J segment lost 4 bases and the V segment lost 2 bases, leaving 8 bases of the junction unmatched. The CDR3 sequence is 15 residues long. CDR1 is LGHDT and CDR2 is YNNKEL in the germline V gene (reference sequence).

The chain carries TRBV2 and TRBJ2-7, with 15 bases that match TRBD2. CDR3 length equals 16 residues. CDR1 is SNHLY and CDR2 is FYNNEI in the germline V gene. J was trimmed by 1 base and V by 5 bases; bases with no gene match: 3. The CDR3 sequence: CASSQGLAGGSYEQYF. The CDR3 region has the DNA TGTGCCAGCAGTCAGGGACTAGCGGGGGGTTCCTACGAGCAGTACTTC.

The count of this clone is one. The J gene is TRBJ2-5, the V gene TRBV6-5; TRBD1 aligns across 7 bases. V shed 7 bases, J shed 2 bases, and the junction held 4 bases outside the gene matches. The length of the CDR3 is 13 residues. The germline gives CDR1 MNHEY, CDR2 SVGAGI. The CDR3: CASTLQGQETQYF. The CDR3 coding sequence is TGTGCCAGCACTTTACAGGGGCAAGAGACCCAGTACTTC.

CDR3 protein: CAWSKLDTQYF. The DNA for the CDR3 is TGTGCCTGGAGTAAGCTGGATACGCAGTATTTT. The J gene is TRBJ2-3, the V gene TRBV30; D is undetermined. V shed 2 bases and J shed 6 bases, with 6 bases lying between them. Germline-derived CDR1 and CDR2 are GTSNPN and SVGIG (reference sequence). The CDR3 spans 11 residues.

The V call is TRBV29-1, the J call TRBJ1-3; TRBD1 matches 10 bases. In germline, CDR1 is SQVTM, CDR2 ANQGSEA. The CDR3 has 16 residues. V lost 4 bases to trimming and J lost 2 bases; unmatched junction nucleotides: 8. CDR3 sequence (DNA): TGCAGCGTTGCAGGTTGGGACAGGGGAGCTGGAAACACCATATATTTT. It encodes CSVAGWDRGAGNTIYF.

V and J are TRBV2 and TRBJ2-2, with 8 positions matching TRBD1. Germline V gives CDR1 SNHLY, CDR2 FYNNEI. Unmatched junction bases numbered 9, after V lost 7 bases and J lost 8 bases. The CDR3 sequence is 14 residues long. The CDR3 sequence is CASTPQQGAGELFF. CDR3 DNA: TGTGCCAGCACACCCCAGCAGGGGGCGGGGGAGCTGTTTTTT.